These T cell receptor beta chains were read from a single sample in a study of response to subunit inactivated influenza vaccine. MiXCR, run by TCRdb on the RT-PCR reads, gives a single entry per CDR3 protein. The repertoire holds approximately 520,000 distinct CDR3 sequences, with approximately 17% as singletons. This material consisted of CD4+ T cells sorted from PBMCs, taken around 25 months after vaccination. All receptors derive from a man aged 50-75 years who received an inactivated influenza vaccine. Each CDR3 is given with its conserved first and last residue. The order of the fields is D gene, J gene, V gene, clone size, CDR3 protein, CDR3 DNA. A D gene is named only where the DNA matches it firmly. Expanded clones get a size class; other rows say once, few or many, or leave the size out.

d_call: .
j_call: TRBJ2-1
v_call: TRBV6-2/TRBV6-3
clone_size: few
cdr3_aa: CASRLDPYNEQFF
cdr3_nt: TGTGCCAGCAGGCTGGACCCATACAATGAGCAGTTCTTC

d_call: .
j_call: TRBJ1-6
v_call: TRBV7-9
clone_size: .
cdr3_aa: CASSRAAGTGSPLHF
cdr3_nt: TGTGCCAGCTCACGGGCTGCAGGGACGGGCTCACCCCTCCACTTT

d_call: .
j_call: TRBJ2-7
v_call: TRBV9
clone_size: .
cdr3_aa: CASSVGLASYEQYF
cdr3_nt: TGTGCCAGCAGCGTAGGTTTGGCCTCCTACGAGCAGTACTTC

d_call: TRBD1
j_call: TRBJ2-3
v_call: TRBV28
clone_size: .
cdr3_aa: CASSLQTGGDTQYF
cdr3_nt: TGTGCCAGCAGTTTACAGACAGGGGGAGATACGCAGTATTTT

d_call: .
j_call: TRBJ1-2
v_call: TRBV6-1
clone_size: few
cdr3_aa: CASRGYGYTF
cdr3_nt: TGTGCCAGCAGGGGTTATGGCTACACCTTC

d_call: .
j_call: TRBJ2-5
v_call: TRBV7-2
clone_size: .
cdr3_aa: CASSYQDGQETQYF
cdr3_nt: TGTGCCAGCAGCTACCAAGACGGGCAAGAGACCCAGTACTTC

d_call: TRBD1
j_call: TRBJ2-2
v_call: TRBV10-3
clone_size: .
cdr3_aa: CAISETGQGAGELFF
cdr3_nt: TGTGCCATCAGTGAGACCGGACAGGGGGCCGGGGAGCTGTTTTTT

d_call: .
j_call: TRBJ2-2
v_call: TRBV7-3
clone_size: .
cdr3_aa: CASSRDFHTGELFF
cdr3_nt: TGTGCCAGCAGCAGGGACTTTCACACCGGGGAGCTGTTTTTT

d_call: .
j_call: TRBJ1-5
v_call: TRBV4-2
clone_size: many
cdr3_aa: CASSQDGIAGGQPQHF
cdr3_nt: TGTGCCAGCAGCCAAGATGGGATAGCAGGTGGGCAGCCCCAGCATTTT

d_call: TRBD1
j_call: TRBJ2-1
v_call: TRBV15
clone_size: .
cdr3_aa: CATSRVDRLQHNEQFF
cdr3_nt: TGTGCCACCAGCAGAGTGGACAGGCTCCAGCACAATGAGCAGTTCTTC

d_call: .
j_call: TRBJ2-3
v_call: TRBV6-5
clone_size: .
cdr3_aa: CASSYSGTTSTDTQYF
cdr3_nt: TGTGCCAGCAGTTACTCCGGGACAACTAGCACAGATACGCAGTATTTT

d_call: .
j_call: TRBJ2-5
v_call: TRBV11-2
clone_size: .
cdr3_aa: CASSLDLAETQYF
cdr3_nt: TGTGCCAGCAGCTTAGATCTAGCGGAGACCCAGTACTTC

d_call: TRBD2
j_call: TRBJ2-6
v_call: TRBV24-1
clone_size: few
cdr3_aa: CATSESPGLDPNGANVLTF
cdr3_nt: TGTGCCACCAGTGAAAGTCCGGGACTAGATCCCAATGGGGCCAACGTCCTGACTTTC

d_call: TRBD2
j_call: TRBJ2-1
v_call: TRBV3-1
clone_size: .
cdr3_aa: CASSQGAGSNEQFF
cdr3_nt: TGTGCCAGCAGCCAAGGAGCGGGGAGCAATGAGCAGTTCTTC

d_call: .
j_call: TRBJ2-3
v_call: TRBV5-1
clone_size: .
cdr3_aa: CASSLFGGPGEADTQYF
cdr3_nt: TGCGCCAGCAGCTTGTTCGGGGGCCCGGGGGAGGCAGATACGCAGTATTTT

d_call: .
j_call: TRBJ2-7
v_call: TRBV7-7
clone_size: .
cdr3_aa: CASSLGSDFREQYF
cdr3_nt: TGTGCTAGCAGCTTAGGGTCAGACTTTAGGGAGCAGTACTTC

d_call: TRBD1
j_call: TRBJ2-4
v_call: TRBV5-1
clone_size: .
cdr3_aa: CASSFRPQTGVKNIQYF
cdr3_nt: TGCGCCAGCAGCTTTCGGCCCCAGACAGGGGTCAAAAACATTCAGTACTTC

d_call: TRBD1
j_call: TRBJ1-4
v_call: TRBV3-1
clone_size: .
cdr3_aa: CASSRQGSTNEKLFF
cdr3_nt: TGTGCCAGCAGCCGACAGGGGTCAACTAATGAAAAACTGTTTTTT

d_call: TRBD1
j_call: TRBJ1-2
v_call: TRBV20-1
clone_size: .
cdr3_aa: CSGVGGSYGYTF
cdr3_nt: TGCAGTGGCGTAGGGGGCAGCTATGGCTACACCTTC

d_call: TRBD1
j_call: TRBJ2-3
v_call: TRBV20-1
clone_size: .
cdr3_aa: CSARRTGTDTQYF
cdr3_nt: TGCAGTGCTAGGAGGACAGGGACAGATACGCAGTATTTT

d_call: TRBD2
j_call: TRBJ2-1
v_call: TRBV4-1
clone_size: many
cdr3_aa: CASSPEGTSGGINEQFF
cdr3_nt: TGCGCCAGCAGCCCGGAGGGGACTAGCGGGGGGATTAATGAGCAGTTCTTC

d_call: .
j_call: TRBJ1-1
v_call: TRBV20-1
clone_size: .
cdr3_aa: CSAPGSLNTEAFF
cdr3_nt: TGCAGTGCGCCCGGGTCTCTGAACACTGAAGCTTTCTTT

d_call: .
j_call: TRBJ1-1
v_call: TRBV12-3/TRBV12-4
clone_size: many
cdr3_aa: CASSPGGTEAFF
cdr3_nt: TGTGCCAGCAGTCCCGGGGGAACTGAAGCTTTCTTT

d_call: TRBD2
j_call: TRBJ2-2
v_call: TRBV5-1
clone_size: many
cdr3_aa: CASSPGTRNTGELFF
cdr3_nt: TGCGCCAGCAGCCCCGGGACTAGGAACACCGGGGAGCTGTTTTTT

d_call: .
j_call: TRBJ2-2
v_call: TRBV7-6
clone_size: few
cdr3_aa: CASSLGGVENTGELFF
cdr3_nt: TGTGCCAGCAGCTTAGGGGGAGTAGAGAACACCGGGGAGCTGTTTTTT

d_call: .
j_call: TRBJ2-3
v_call: TRBV6-5
clone_size: .
cdr3_aa: CASSYPGVSTDTQYF
cdr3_nt: TGTGCCAGCAGTTATCCGGGGGTTAGCACAGATACGCAGTATTTT

d_call: TRBD1
j_call: TRBJ1-1
v_call: TRBV12-3/TRBV12-4
clone_size: many
cdr3_aa: CASSLSRGLEAFF
cdr3_nt: TGTGCCAGCAGTTTAAGTAGGGGGCTCGAAGCTTTCTTT

d_call: .
j_call: TRBJ2-5
v_call: TRBV12-3/TRBV12-4
clone_size: few
cdr3_aa: CASSRQKQETQYF
cdr3_nt: TGTGCCAGCAGCAGACAGAAACAAGAGACCCAGTACTTC

d_call: TRBD2
j_call: TRBJ2-1
v_call: TRBV12-3/TRBV12-4
clone_size: .
cdr3_aa: CASSLRASGGLDEQFF
cdr3_nt: TGTGCCAGCAGTTTACGGGCTAGCGGGGGTTTAGATGAGCAGTTCTTC

d_call: TRBD2
j_call: TRBJ2-1
v_call: TRBV7-2
clone_size: few
cdr3_aa: CASSLVGASGISNEQFF
cdr3_nt: TGTGCCAGCAGCTTAGTGGGGGCTAGCGGGATTAGCAATGAGCAGTTCTTC